This T cell receptor beta chain emerged from a study of shared clonotypes between healthy human individuals (dated by TCRdb to about 2020). Regarding the complete study: Three men and two women, aged 18 to 49 years, made up the cohort. Blood TCR repertoires of about 5 healthy adults were deeply sequenced to estimate repertoire size and the extent of clonotype sharing between individuals. To increase sequencing depth and limit assay-specific biases, TCR repertoire library preparation and sequencing were carried out by different laboratories using diverse techniques. Each donor's leukapheresis produced roughly between roughly 0.85 and 10 billion PBMCs.

This clone was seen at least ten times. It has no known antigen specificity. Base quality data are lacking; no much larger clone is found one base away. Using the deep immunoSEQ assay, multiplex PCR amplified TCR CDR3 regions from genomic DNA. Extracted genomic DNA from each cell subset was spread evenly across all wells of several immunoSEQ 96-well plates, with each plate serving as a replicate. Each replicate PCR for unsorted PBMC received about 310 ng genomic DNA, equal to about 30,000 T cell genomes. Ten immunoSEQ deep assay plates were used to sequence the unsorted PBMC genomic DNA. Purified libraries were quantified with a Qubit 3.0 fluorometer, sized on a Bioanalyzer 2100, and re-quantified with the KAPA Library Quantification kit. Every immunoSEQ 96-well plate was sequenced on a separate single-read 150-cycle Illumina NextSeq 550 flow cell. Per the source publication's procedure: Because only junctional sequences without quality scores were contained in the immunoSEQ output, filtering matching that applied to full-length reads could not be performed. To assign V/J genes and CDR3, sequences were annotated using PyIR, a Python wrapper for IgBLAST v1.9, with IMGT germline references. Reads were removed for weak V/J assignments (E-value above 1e-6), missing CDR3, stop codons, out-of-frame junctions, or ambiguous translated residues. V3J clonotypes were defined as sequences sharing an identical inferred V gene, J gene, and CDR3 amino acid sequence. Percentage overlap between repertoires was calculated by dividing the number of shared unique clonotypes by the size of the smaller repertoire. Richness of each repertoire was evaluated using RTK rarefaction, the Chao1 estimator, and Recon v2.1 estimates of unobserved clonotypes. TCRdb took this table from immuneACCESS and kept in-frame rearrangements with V and J called. Such tables lack part of the clones; where checked against another copy, unresolved V genes explain under half of the gap, and the rest is unexplained. V, J and clone size were drawn from that table, and D and trimming were deduced from the DNA. The sample has 400,000 to 500,000 clones on record, 70% to 80% of them singletons. Jointly, the top ten make up approximately 12% of the sample.

Findings and caveats that apply to the study as a whole: The small number of donors limited the genetic and exposure-history diversity represented. Sampling was restricted to blood, and TCR repertoires in tissue are likely to differ from TCR repertoires in blood. Pairwise subsampling led to the expectation that sequencing depth would affect the degree of clonotype sharing among donors.

The donors were healthy, HIV-negative adults with no recently reported acute infections or vaccinations. All donors were Caucasian adults living in Nashville, Tennessee, USA. For unsorted samples, some 90 million PBMCs were counted and genomic DNA was extracted with the QIAamp DNA Blood Mini kit. Blood was collected by leukapheresis, and PBMCs were isolated by Ficoll-Histopaque density gradient centrifugation and then cryopreserved in liquid nitrogen vapor phase. Reading from cysteine to phenylalanine, the CDR3 counts 15 amino acids. The sequence is cut down to CDR3 DNA, 45 bases in frame from base 1. V is pared back by 0 bases and J by 3 bases, with 11 bases lying between the germline termini. CDR1 and CDR2 are drawn from the germline V gene: SGHAT, FQNNGV.

The clonotype comes from a woman in her thirties or forties in good health. Some clones in this sample may be carry-over from other donors' samples. The chain joins TRBV11-2 to TRBJ1-1; tentative D gene TRBD1, with 5 bases matching. Input material: PBMCs. The sequenced DNA is TGTGCCAGCAGCTTAGATCGGCAGGGTGACACTGAAGCTTTCTTT. Translated, it reads CASSLDRQGDTEAFF.